These 17 T cell receptor beta chains were all obtained from the same sample, sequenced in a study of control samples from healthy donors and cancer patients (TCRdb year 2020). Library creation used the immunoSEQ multiplex PCR assay. The table comes from immuneACCESS by way of TCRdb, which keeps in-frame sequences with V and J called. Part of the clones is missing from these tables; in studies checked, under half for an unresolved V gene and the rest for unknown reasons. In all, the sample holds 100,000 to 150,000 clones, and around 87% of those were seen once. The leading ten clones occupy approximately 9% of the sample. The sequenced sample was blood. The receptors were gathered from a man aged 35 to 55 in good health.

The rearrangement joins TRBV19 to TRBJ1-2; perhaps TRBD1 as D (6 bases). Germline V gives CDR1 LNHDA, CDR2 SQIVND (reference sequence). V shed 3 bases and J shed 4 bases, with 15 bases lying between them. The CDR3 spans 15 residues. CDR3 region: CASSIRGEMAYGYTF. Written as DNA, the CDR3 is TGTGCCAGTAGTATTAGGGGGGAGATGGCCTATGGCTACACCTTC.

J is TRBJ2-2 and V is TRBV13, with D perhaps matching TRBD1 (5 bases). The CDR3 is made up of 13 amino acids. The germline V gene has CDR1 PRHDT and CDR2 FYEKMQ (reference sequence). V dropped 1 base and J dropped 10 bases, with 10 bases sitting between them. The DNA for the CDR3 is TGTGCCAGCAGCTTAGTACCCAGGGAGGAGCTGTTTTTT. This translates into CASSLVPREELFF.

This sequence joins TRBV6-4 and TRBJ2-4; tentative D call: TRBD2 (6 bases). Trimming shortened V by 8 bases and J by 0 bases, and 14 bases separated the two germline ends. This CDR3 has 15 residues. The germline CDR1 and CDR2 sequences are MRHNA and SNTAGT. The CDR3 spells CASPSREIAKNIQYF. The CDR3, as DNA: TGTGCCAGCCCATCTCGGGAGATAGCCAAAAACATTCAGTACTTC.

This sequence joins TRBV7-9 and TRBJ1-1; D uncertain. Looked up from germline, CDR1 is SEHNR and CDR2 is FQNEAQ (reference sequence). V was cut by 1 base and J by 1 base, with 7 bases left in between. This CDR3 is built from 14 residues. This CDR3 is CASSLERGNTEAFF. CDR3 coding DNA: TGTGCCAGCAGCTTAGAGCGGGGGAACACTGAAGCTTTCTTT.

This rearrangement joins TRBV24-1 to TRBJ2-7, with D possibly TRBD2 on 5 matching bases. V lost 4 bases and J lost 2, with 14 bases in between. Germline CDR1 KGHDR, CDR2 SFDVKD. The CDR3 spans 15 residues. The DNA of the CDR3 is TGTGCCACCAGTGAGGCAGGAGGCCGCCCCTACGAGCAGTACTTC. Translating gives CATSEAGGRPYEQYF.

The V gene is TRBV4-1, the J gene TRBJ2-5, with 10 bases that match TRBD2. The CDR3 totals 17 residues. V lost 6 bases to trimming and J lost 1 base; unmatched junction nucleotides: 11. Looked up from germline, CDR1 is MGHRA and CDR2 is YSYEKL. CDR3 region: CASSRSTTSGIQETQYF. CDR3 DNA: TGCGCCAGCAGTCGGAGTACTACTAGCGGGATCCAAGAGACCCAGTACTTC.

The V call is TRBV5-1, the J call TRBJ1-5; D possibly corresponds to TRBD1 (6 bases). Germline loops: CDR1 SGHRS, CDR2 YFSETQ. Deletions cut 4 bases from V and 4 bases from J, with 12 bases between. The CDR3 is 14 residues long. CDR3 protein: CASSLGRGNQPQHF. The DNA of the CDR3 is TGCGCCAGCAGCCTGGGGAGGGGGAATCAGCCCCAGCATTTT.

The genes are TRBV19 and TRBJ2-5; D remains unclear. Trimming left V 1 base short and J 0 bases short, with 3 bases between. Germline assignment: CDR1 LNHDA and CDR2 SQIVND (reference sequence). The CDR3 totals 13 residues. DNA of the CDR3: TGTGCCAGTAGTATAGGGTACCAAGAGACCCAGTACTTC. This translates into CASSIGYQETQYF.

This rearrangement joins TRBV29-1 to TRBJ2-6; 7 bases agree with TRBD2. The germline CDR1 and CDR2 sequences are SQVTM and ANQGSEA. The trim removed 6 bases at V and 0 bases at J, leaving 5 bases unmatched. There are 15 residues in the CDR3. Here the CDR3 reads CSVAGDRSGANVLTF. CDR3 DNA sequence: TGCAGCGTGGCGGGGGACCGCTCTGGGGCCAACGTCCTGACTTTC.

The chain recombines TRBV14 with TRBJ1-2; the D gene is possibly TRBD1 (6 bases). Germline CDR1 reads SGHDN; CDR2 reads FVKESK. The CDR3 consists of 15 residues. V was shortened by 1 base and J by 8 bases, with 17 bases between the two germline ends. CDR3 region: CASSQGQVRFWGYTF. The CDR3 bases are TGTGCCAGCAGCCAAGGACAGGTGCGCTTTTGGGGCTACACCTTC.

The chain's CDR3 is CASSHTADTEAFF. For the CDR3, the DNA is TGTGCCAGCAGCCACACCGCGGACACTGAAGCTTTCTTT. The J gene is TRBJ1-1, the V gene TRBV4-2, with D unresolved. The CDR3 sequence is 13 residues long. The germline gives CDR1 LGHNA, CDR2 YNFKEQ. V lost 3 bases and J lost 3, with 8 bases in between.

The V call is TRBV6-2 or TRBV6-3, the J call TRBJ1-5, with 7 bases aligning to TRBD1. The CDR3 totals 15 residues. The germline V gene has CDR1 MNHEY and CDR2 SVGEGT. V dropped 8 bases and J dropped 1; count of bases not matched to a gene: 8. The CDR3: CASRRTGESNQPQHF. The CDR3 DNA sequence: TGTGCCAGCCGCCGTACAGGGGAAAGCAATCAGCCCCAGCATTTT.

The chain uses TRBV7-8 and TRBJ2-6, with D perhaps TRBD1 (5 bases). The CDR3 is 15 residues long. Germline CDR1 is SGHVS and CDR2 is FQNEAQ. V lost 6 bases and J lost 2, with 11 bases in between. The CDR3 DNA is TGTGCCAGCAGAGGGGCTTCAGCTGGGGCCAACGTCCTGACTTTC. As protein: CASRGASAGANVLTF.

CDR3 DNA: TGTGCCAGCCGATCGGCAGGGGGGAGGACCAGCTCTGGGGCCAACGTCCTGACTTTC. This gives the protein CASRSAGGRTSSGANVLTF. The chain is built from TRBV7-2 and TRBJ2-6, with TRBD1 as a possible D gene (7 bases). This CDR3 is built from 19 residues. Germline V gene lookup returns CDR1 SGHTA and CDR2 FQGNSA. Trimming removed 8 bases at V and 0 bases at J, with 23 bases between.

CDR3 amino acids: CASSEGRTGAYNEQFF. CDR3 nucleotide sequence: TGTGCCAGCAGTGAAGGAAGGACAGGGGCCTACAATGAGCAGTTCTTC. The chain combines TRBV2 with TRBJ2-1; 9 bases fit TRBD1. The germline V gene encodes CDR1 SNHLY and CDR2 FYNNEI. V dropped 1 base and J dropped 2; count of bases not matched to a gene: 3. CDR3 size: 16 residues.

The chain uses TRBV19 and TRBJ2-6, with TRBD1 matching 7 bases. The CDR3 extends over 15 amino acids. Germline lookup yields CDR1 LNHDA and CDR2 SQIVND (reference sequence). J was trimmed by 1 base and V by 5 bases; bases with no gene match: 2. CDR3 region: CASSSQGSGANVLTF. Written as DNA, the CDR3 is TGTGCCAGTAGTTCACAGGGGTCTGGGGCCAACGTCCTGACTTTC.

V is TRBV4-3 and J is TRBJ1-2; TRBD1 matches at 8 bases. The length of the CDR3 is 13 residues. Trimming cost V 4 bases and J 7 bases; bases outside gene matches: 5. In germline, CDR1 is LGHNA, CDR2 YSLEER. CDR3 DNA sequence: TGCGCCAGCAGCCGAGGACAGGGCCGTGGCTACACCTTC. Protein: CASSRGQGRGYTF.